This T cell receptor beta chain derives from a study of blood T cell repertoires in COVID-19. Overall study: T cells, B-cell-depleted T cells, or PBMCs provided the cDNA or gDNA that served as material.

Germline CDR1 and CDR2: SGHKS and YYEKEE (reference sequence). The CDR3 contains 13 residues. TCRdb keeps only in-frame clones here, not all; method: immunoSEQ multiplex PCR. The table lists tens of thousands of clones, 80% to 90% of them singletons. In its sample, this clone was seen once. A junction end diverges from the germline sequence, so it may reflect a read error. This rearrangement joins TRBV5-5 to TRBJ2-7, with 7 bases matching TRBD1. Sequences were obtained from peripheral blood. The origin of this receptor is a man between 60 and 75 years old with active COVID-19. CDR3 nucleotide sequence: TGTGCCAGCAGCTTGAATCACAGGGACAGAGCCCGCTTC. Protein product: CASSLNHRDRARF.